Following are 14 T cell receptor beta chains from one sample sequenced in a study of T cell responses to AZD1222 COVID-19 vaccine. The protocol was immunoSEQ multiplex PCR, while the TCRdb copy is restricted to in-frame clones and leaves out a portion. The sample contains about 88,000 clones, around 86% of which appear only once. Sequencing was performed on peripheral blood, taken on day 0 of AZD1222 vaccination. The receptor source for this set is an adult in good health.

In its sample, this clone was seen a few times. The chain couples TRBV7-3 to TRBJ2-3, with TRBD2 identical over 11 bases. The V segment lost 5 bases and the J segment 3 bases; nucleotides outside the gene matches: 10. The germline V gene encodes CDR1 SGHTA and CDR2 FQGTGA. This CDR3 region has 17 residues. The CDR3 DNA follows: TGTGCCAGCAGCCCCACCGGGACTAGCGGTGGAACAGATACGCAGTATTTT. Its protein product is CASSPTGTSGGTDTQYF.

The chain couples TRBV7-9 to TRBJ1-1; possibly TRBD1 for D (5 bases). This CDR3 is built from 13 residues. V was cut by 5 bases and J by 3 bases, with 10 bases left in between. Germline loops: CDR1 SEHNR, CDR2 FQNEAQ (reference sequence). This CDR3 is CASSLWGDTEAFF. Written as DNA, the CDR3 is TGTGCCAGCAGCCTTTGGGGGGACACTGAAGCTTTCTTT.

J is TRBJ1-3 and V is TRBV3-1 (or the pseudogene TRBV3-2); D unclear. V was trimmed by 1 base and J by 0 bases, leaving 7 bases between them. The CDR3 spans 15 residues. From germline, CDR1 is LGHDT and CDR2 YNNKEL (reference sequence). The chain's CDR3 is CASSQGTVSGNTIYF. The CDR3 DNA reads TGTGCCAGCAGCCAAGGCACCGTCTCTGGAAACACCATATATTTT.

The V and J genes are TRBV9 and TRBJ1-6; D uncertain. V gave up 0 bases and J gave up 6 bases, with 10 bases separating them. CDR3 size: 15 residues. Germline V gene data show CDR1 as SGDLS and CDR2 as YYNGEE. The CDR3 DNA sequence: TGTGCCAGCAGCGTAGGGGCAGGAGCTAATTCACCCCTCCACTTT. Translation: CASSVGAGANSPLHF.

The CDR3 sequence: CASSLGAQPQHF. DNA of the CDR3: TGTGCCAGCAGCTTAGGCGCCCAGCCCCAGCATTTT. V and J are TRBV7-2 and TRBJ1-5, with D uncertain. Germline values: CDR1 SGHTA, CDR2 FQGNSA. The CDR3 has 12 residues. The V gene lost 1 base and the J gene lost 7 bases, with 5 bases spanning the gap.

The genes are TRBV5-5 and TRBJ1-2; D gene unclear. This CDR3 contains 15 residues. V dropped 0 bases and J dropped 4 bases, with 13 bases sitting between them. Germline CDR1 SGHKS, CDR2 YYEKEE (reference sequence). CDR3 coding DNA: TGTGCCAGCAGCTTGGACCCAGGTCGCGGCTATGGCTACACCTTC. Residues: CASSLDPGRGYGYTF.

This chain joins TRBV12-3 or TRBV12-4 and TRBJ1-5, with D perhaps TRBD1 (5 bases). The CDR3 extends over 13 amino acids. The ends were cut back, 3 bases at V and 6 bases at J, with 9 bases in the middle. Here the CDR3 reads CASSLGGGQPQHF. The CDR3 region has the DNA TGTGCCAGCAGTTTGGGGGGAGGTCAGCCCCAGCATTTT.

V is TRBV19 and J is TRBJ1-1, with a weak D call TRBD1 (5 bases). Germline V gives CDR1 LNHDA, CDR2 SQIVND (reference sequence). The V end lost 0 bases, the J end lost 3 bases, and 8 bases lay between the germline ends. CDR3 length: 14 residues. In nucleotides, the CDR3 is TGTGCCAGTAGTATAGATGGGGGGTACACTGAAGCTTTCTTT. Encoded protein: CASSIDGGYTEAFF.

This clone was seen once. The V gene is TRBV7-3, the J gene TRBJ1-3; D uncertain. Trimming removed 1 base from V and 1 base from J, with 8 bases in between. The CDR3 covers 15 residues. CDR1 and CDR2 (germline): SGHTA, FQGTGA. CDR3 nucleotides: TGTGCCAGCAGCTTAATGCCCGGATCTGGAAACACCATATATTTT. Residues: CASSLMPGSGNTIYF.

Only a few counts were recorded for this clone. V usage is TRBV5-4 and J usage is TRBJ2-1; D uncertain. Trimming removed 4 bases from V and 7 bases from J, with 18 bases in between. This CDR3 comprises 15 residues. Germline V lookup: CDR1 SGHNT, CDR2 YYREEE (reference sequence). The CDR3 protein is CASSTGPSKTNEQFF. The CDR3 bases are TGTGCCAGCAGCACCGGGCCGTCAAAAACGAATGAGCAGTTCTTC.

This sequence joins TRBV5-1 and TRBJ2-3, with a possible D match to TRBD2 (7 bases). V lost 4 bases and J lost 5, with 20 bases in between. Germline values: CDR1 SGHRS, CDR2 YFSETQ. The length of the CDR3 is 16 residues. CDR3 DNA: TGCGCCAGCAGCCACCCTGAGATAGGGGGGGGAGATACGCAGTATTTT. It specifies CASSHPEIGGGDTQYF.

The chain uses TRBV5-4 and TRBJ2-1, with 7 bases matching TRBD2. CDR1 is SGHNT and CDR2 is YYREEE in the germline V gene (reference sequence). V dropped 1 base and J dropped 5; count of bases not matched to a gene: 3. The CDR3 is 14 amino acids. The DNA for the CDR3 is TGTGCCAGCAGCTTGCGCCTAGCGGACAATGAGCAGTTCTTC. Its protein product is CASSLRLADNEQFF.

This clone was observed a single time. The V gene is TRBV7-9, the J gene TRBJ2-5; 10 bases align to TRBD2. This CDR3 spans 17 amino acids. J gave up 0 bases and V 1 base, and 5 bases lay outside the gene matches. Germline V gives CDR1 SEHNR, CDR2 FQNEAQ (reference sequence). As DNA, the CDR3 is TGTGCCAGCAGCTTAGGGGTAGCGGGGGGATACCAAGAGACCCAGTACTTC. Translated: CASSLGVAGGYQETQYF.

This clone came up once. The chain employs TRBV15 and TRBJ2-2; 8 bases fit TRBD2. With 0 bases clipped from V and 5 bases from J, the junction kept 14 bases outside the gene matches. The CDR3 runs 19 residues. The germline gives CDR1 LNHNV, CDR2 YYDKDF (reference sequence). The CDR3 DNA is TGTGCCACCAGCAGAGATCCCCTTGGTGGTAGCGGGGCTACCGGGGAGCTGTTTTTT. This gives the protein CATSRDPLGGSGATGELFF.